This T cell receptor beta chain was documented in a study of CD8 T cells in Susac syndrome. Turning to the study itself: Clinical remission applied to roughly 8 sequenced Susac syndrome patients, and six had active disease. Study results and limitations: The study admitted that it had a relatively small number of individuals in its TCR sequencing and HLA analysis.

Random hexamers were used to reverse transcribe roughly 0.5 to 1 ug of RNA. In TCRdb, the immunoSEQ multiplex PCR reads were re-called with MiXCR into one record per CDR3 protein. The repertoire has under 90,000 distinct CDR3 sequences, around 95% of them found once; the top ten carry approximately 0.47%. Notes on this clonotype: Its antigen remains unknown.

Germline values: CDR1 MDHEN, CDR2 SYDVKM. Trimming shortened V by 6 bases and J by 8 bases, and 17 bases separated the two germline ends. This CDR3 region has 14 residues. The sequence came from a human donor with Susac syndrome. The V and J genes are TRBV28 and TRBJ2-1; tentatively, D is TRBD2 (5 bases). What was sequenced was CD8+ T cells from PBMCs. In DNA, the CDR3 is TGTGCCAGCAGCGGGGTAGGACCAAAGTATGAGCAGTTCTTC. Protein sequence: CASSGVGPKYEQFF.